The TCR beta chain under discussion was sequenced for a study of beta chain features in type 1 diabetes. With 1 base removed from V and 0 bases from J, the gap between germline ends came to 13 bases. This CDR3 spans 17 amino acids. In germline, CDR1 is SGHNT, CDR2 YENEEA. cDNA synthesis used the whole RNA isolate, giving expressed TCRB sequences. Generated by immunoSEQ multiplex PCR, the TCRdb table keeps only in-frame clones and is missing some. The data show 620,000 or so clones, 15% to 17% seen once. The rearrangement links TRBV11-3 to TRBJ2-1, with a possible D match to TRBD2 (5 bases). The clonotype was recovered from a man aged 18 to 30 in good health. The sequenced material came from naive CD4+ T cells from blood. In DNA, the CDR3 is TGTGCCAGCAGCTTAGGGCCTGGGGAGATCTCCTACAATGAGCAGTTCTTC. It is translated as CASSLGPGEISYNEQFF.